The rows below give T cell receptor beta chains drawn from one sample of a study of response to subunit inactivated influenza vaccine. TCRdb processed the RT-PCR reads anew with MiXCR; each CDR3 protein has one entry. The table records roughly 500,000 distinct CDR3 sequences, about 15% of them present only once. This sample comprised CD4+ T cells sorted from PBMCs, obtained about 23 months after vaccination. The receptors shown here come from a man between 50 and 69 years old who received an inactivated influenza vaccine. The conserved cysteine and the conserved F or W are not part of the CDR3 here.

J: TRBJ2-1; V: TRBV5-6; CDR3: ASSFGPSHLNEQF
J: TRBJ2-7; V: TRBV5-1; CDR3: ASSSGTGWNEQY
J: TRBJ2-3; V: TRBV20-1; CDR3: SGAGGSSTDTQY
J: TRBJ2-3; V: TRBV6-2/TRBV6-3; CDR3: ASRLAGVAADTQY
J: TRBJ2-3; V: TRBV7-9; CDR3: ASSRLATDTQY
J: TRBJ2-1; V: TRBV5-1; CDR3: ASSLDRPNEQF
J: TRBJ2-2; V: TRBV29-1; CDR3: SAGQENTGELF
J: TRBJ1-6; V: TRBV5-6; CDR3: ASSPTRLGALH
J: TRBJ2-7; V: TRBV7-9; CDR3: ASCAGQPYEQY
J: TRBJ1-6; V: TRBV5-1; CDR3: ASSLTPTGEGYNSPLH
J: TRBJ1-1; V: TRBV20-1; CDR3: SALTGTGNTEAF
J: TRBJ2-1; V: TRBV12-3/TRBV12-4; CDR3: ASSLRSAGGENEQF
J: TRBJ1-3; V: TRBV3-1; CDR3: ASSPSGTAGNTIY
J: TRBJ2-7; V: TRBV20-1; CDR3: SAIDQKVSEQY